These 12 T cell receptor beta chains originate from one sample sequenced in a study of T-cell reconstitution after alpha-beta-depleted transplantation in children. Unique molecular identifiers tagged the TCRbeta library. Each CDR3 protein gets one entry after TCRdb re-called the PCR reads with MiXCR. The sample consists of about 78,000 distinct CDR3 sequences, roughly 14% of them appearing once. The source material was PBMCs, mostly from graft donor cells, sampled 180 days after TCRalphabeta/CD19-depleted stem cell transplant. The receptors stem from a male patient under 10 years old who had a stem cell transplant for acute lymphoblastic leukemia, so the T cells may come from the graft donor.

This chain joins TRBV10-3 and TRBJ1-2, with 7 bases lining up with TRBD1. The CDR3 runs to 14 residues. Germline CDR1 is ENHRY and CDR2 is SYGVKD. J was trimmed by 10 bases and V by 2 bases; bases with no gene match: 10. CDR3 sequence: CAISEDRVKVSYTF. CDR3 coding DNA: TGTGCCATCAGTGAGGACAGGGTGAAGGTTTCCTACACCTTC.

This clonotype was counted only a few times. This chain connects TRBV7-8 to TRBJ1-5; possibly TRBD1 for D (6 bases). The CDR3 contains 16 residues. Germline CDR1 and CDR2: SGHVS and FQNEAQ. V was trimmed by 3 bases and J by 1 base, leaving 13 bases between them. The CDR3 here is CASSFQGRGSNQPQHF. CDR3 coding DNA: TGTGCCAGCAGCTTTCAGGGGAGGGGAAGCAATCAGCCCCAGCATTTT. The complete variable domain, with remaining parts taken from reference TRBV7-8 and TRBJ1-5, reads GAGVSQSPRYKVAKRGQDVALRCDPISGHVSLFWYQQALGQGPEFLTYFQNEAQLDKSGLPSDRFFAERPEGSVSTLKIQRTQQEDSAVYLCASSFQGRGSNQPQHFGDGTRLSIL.

This clonotype was counted many times. J is TRBJ2-7 and V is TRBV7-2, with TRBD1 matching over 12 bases. The CDR3 totals 17 residues. J lost 4 bases, V lost 4 bases, and 11 bases had no gene match. CDR1 is SGHTA, CDR2 FQGNSA, per germline. The CDR3 sequence is CASSYKRPGQGAYEQYF. The DNA of the CDR3 is TGTGCCAGCAGCTATAAGAGGCCGGGACAGGGGGCTTACGAGCAGTACTTC.

The chain employs TRBV20-1 and TRBJ1-5; TRBD1 agrees at 9 bases. The CDR3 spans 15 residues. Germline CDR1 reads DFQATT; CDR2 reads SNEGSKA (reference sequence). The trim removed 6 bases at V and 6 bases at J, leaving 12 bases unmatched. CDR3 loop: CSARPGTGFSQPQHF. In nucleotides, the CDR3 is TGCAGTGCCCGGCCCGGGACAGGGTTTAGTCAGCCCCAGCATTTT.

About this clonotype itself: A read error may produce the germline difference seen at one junction end. The chain uses TRBV7-9 and TRBJ2-1; no clear D gene. Germline V gene sequence: CDR1 SEHNR, CDR2 FQNEAQ (reference sequence). The CDR3 contains 15 residues. The chain's CDR3 is CASSLDQSSYNGQFF. Here the CDR3 DNA reads TGTGCCAGCAGCTTAGACCAAAGTTCCTACAATGGGCAGTTCTTC.

This clonotype was recorded many times. The chain employs TRBV7-8 and TRBJ2-5; D could derive from TRBD1 or TRBD2 (7 bases each). Germline CDR1 and CDR2: SGHVS and FQNEAQ. The V and J ends lost 4 bases and 4 bases respectively, with 16 bases between them. CDR3 length: 15 residues. CDR3 bases: TGTGCCAGCAGCTCCAGGGGGGGGGGCCGAGAGACCCAGTACTTC. Translating it yields CASSSRGGGRETQYF. Full variable domain (missing parts from reference TRBV7-8 and TRBJ2-5): GAGVSQSPRYKVAKRGQDVALRCDPISGHVSLFWYQQALGQGPEFLTYFQNEAQLDKSGLPSDRFFAERPEGSVSTLKIQRTQQEDSAVYLCASSSRGGGRETQYFGPGTRLLVL.

The sample holds a few counts of this clonotype. The rearrangement uses TRBV20-1 and TRBJ1-1, with D unclear. Germline CDR1 DFQATT, CDR2 SNEGSKA (reference sequence). There are 14 residues in the CDR3. V lost 0 bases to trimming and J lost 7 bases, with 15 bases between them. The CDR3 loop reads CSARDRIGSGEAFF. CDR3 sequence (DNA): TGCAGTGCTAGAGATCGGATCGGTTCGGGTGAAGCTTTCTTT.

The chain carries TRBV7-9 and TRBJ2-7, with D possibly being TRBD2 (5 bases). Germline V gives CDR1 SEHNR, CDR2 FQNEAQ (reference sequence). This CDR3 is 15 amino acids long. The V and J ends lost 2 bases and 5 bases respectively, with 16 bases between them. The CDR3 is CASSLRPEGVNEQYF. In DNA form, the CDR3 reads TGTGCCAGCAGCTTAAGGCCAGAGGGTGTCAACGAGCAGTACTTC. The full variable domain, rest sourced from reference TRBV7-9 and TRBJ2-7, is DTGVSQNPRHKITKRGQNVTFRCDPISEHNRLYWYRQTLGQGPEFLTYFQNEAQLEKSRLLSDRFSAERPKGSFSTLEIQRTEQGDSAMYLCASSLRPEGVNEQYFGPGTRLTVT.

This clonotype is categorized as medium-sized. J is TRBJ2-1 and V is TRBV10-3, with TRBD2 as a possible D gene (5 bases). The germline V and J ends were trimmed by 9 bases and 6 bases, with 6 bases remaining between them. Per germline, CDR1 ENHRY and CDR2 SYGVKD. There are 10 residues in the CDR3. As DNA, the CDR3 is TGTGCCATAGGGAGCAATGAGCAGTTCTTC. The encoded protein is CAIGSNEQFF.

The rearrangement uses TRBV12-3 or TRBV12-4 and TRBJ2-7; 10 bases match TRBD2. The V segment lost 7 bases and the J segment 5 bases; nucleotides outside the gene matches: 17. This CDR3 spans 17 amino acids. DNA of the CDR3: TGTGCCAGCACCTTTGGGCCCCCTAGCGGGAGTATCAACGAGCAGTACTTC. This codes for CASTFGPPSGSINEQYF.

Concerning this clonotype: One junction end disagrees with the germline gene, perhaps due to a read error. V and J are TRBV4-3 and TRBJ1-6, with TRBD1 matching 7 bases. The length of the CDR3 is 18 residues. Germline CDR1 LGHNA, CDR2 YSLEER. The chain's CDR3 is CPSSQDLTQTGWRSPLHF. DNA for the CDR3: TGCCCCAGCAGCCAAGATCTTACTCAGACAGGGTGGAGGTCACCCCTCCACTTT.

V gene TRBV10-3 combines with J gene TRBJ2-5, with 7 bases lining up with TRBD1. There are 16 residues in the CDR3. Losses at the gene ends were 4 bases for V and 4 bases for J; bases not matched to a gene: 12. Germline V CDR1 and CDR2: ENHRY, SYGVKD. CDR3 nucleotides: TGTGCCATCAGTGGGTTCGACAGGGCGACAGGAGAGACCCAGTACTTC. Translating gives CAISGFDRATGETQYF.